A selection of T cell receptor beta chains follows, all from one sample in a study of shared clonotypes between healthy human individuals. Measured with immunoSEQ multiplex PCR; TCRdb has only the in-frame clones, and not every one. The sample carries some 1.5 million clones, about 96% recorded once. Sample: naive CD4+ T cells sorted from blood. The receptors originated from a man aged 25 to 45 in good health. Both conserved end residues are part of each CDR3. The order of the fields is J gene, D gene, V gene, clone size, CDR3 DNA, CDR3 protein. A D gene is named only where the DNA matches it firmly. Clone size is not always given. Where it is, it says once, few, many or a class for expanded clones.

J gene: TRBJ2-1
D gene: TRBD1
V gene: TRBV18
clone size: once
CDR3 DNA: TGTGCCAGCTCACCAGAGACAGGGCCCTACAATGAGCAGTTCTTC
CDR3 protein: CASSPETGPYNEQFF

J gene: TRBJ2-1
D gene: TRBD2
V gene: TRBV10-1
clone size: -
CDR3 DNA: TGCGCCAGCAGTGAGTCGCCGTCTATAGCGGGGTTCTACAATGAGCAGTTCTTC
CDR3 protein: CASSESPSIAGFYNEQFF

J gene: TRBJ2-5
D gene: -
V gene: TRBV21-1
clone size: -
CDR3 DNA: TGTGCCAGCAGTAGGAAAGAAGAGACCCAGTACTTC
CDR3 protein: CASSRKEETQYF

J gene: TRBJ2-5
D gene: TRBD2
V gene: TRBV5-6
clone size: -
CDR3 DNA: TGTGCCAGCAGCTTGAGGACTAGCGGGAGTTGGAAGACCCAGTACTTC
CDR3 protein: CASSLRTSGSWKTQYF

J gene: TRBJ2-2
D gene: -
V gene: TRBV19
clone size: -
CDR3 DNA: TGTGCCAGTATGACGATGGGCAGGGGGAACACCGGGGAGCTGTTTTTT
CDR3 protein: CASMTMGRGNTGELFF

J gene: TRBJ2-7
D gene: -
V gene: TRBV6-1
clone size: -
CDR3 DNA: TGTGCCAGCAGTGAAGGGGCGGATTACTACGAGCAGTACTTC
CDR3 protein: CASSEGADYYEQYF

J gene: TRBJ2-7
D gene: -
V gene: TRBV10-1
clone size: -
CDR3 DNA: TGCGCCAGGGACTTACAGGAATACGAGCAGTACTTC
CDR3 protein: CARDLQEYEQYF

J gene: TRBJ1-5
D gene: -
V gene: TRBV6-5
clone size: -
CDR3 DNA: TGTGCCAGCAGTTACCCGGATCACCAGCATTTT
CDR3 protein: CASSYPDHQHF

J gene: TRBJ2-3
D gene: -
V gene: TRBV6-6
clone size: -
CDR3 DNA: TGTGCCAGCAGTTCCATCACAACAGAGCTTTTTAGGTATTTT
CDR3 protein: CASSSITTELFRYF

J gene: TRBJ1-4
D gene: -
V gene: TRBV7-9
clone size: -
CDR3 DNA: TGTGCCACCCGTATAGGGGCTAATGAAAAACTGTTTTTT
CDR3 protein: CATRIGANEKLFF

J gene: TRBJ2-7
D gene: -
V gene: TRBV28
clone size: -
CDR3 DNA: TGTGCCAGCAGTAGCGGAGCCTACGAGCAGTACTTC
CDR3 protein: CASSSGAYEQYF

J gene: TRBJ2-1
D gene: -
V gene: TRBV7-3
clone size: -
CDR3 DNA: TGTGCCAGCAGCCGGACGTCGTTGCATGAGCAGTTCTTC
CDR3 protein: CASSRTSLHEQFF

J gene: TRBJ2-1
D gene: -
V gene: TRBV6-5
clone size: -
CDR3 DNA: TGTGCCAGCAGTTACTCCAGATGGGGTCTCGGCAATGAGCAGTTCTTC
CDR3 protein: CASSYSRWGLGNEQFF

J gene: TRBJ2-7
D gene: -
V gene: TRBV5-1
clone size: -
CDR3 DNA: TGCGCCAGCAGCTTGTCCTCAAGGACAGTCTCCTACGAGCAGTACTTC
CDR3 protein: CASSLSSRTVSYEQYF

J gene: TRBJ2-2
D gene: -
V gene: TRBV5-1
clone size: -
CDR3 DNA: TGCGCCAGCAGCTTGGAGGCTGGGGAGCTGTTTTTT
CDR3 protein: CASSLEAGELFF

J gene: TRBJ2-6
D gene: TRBD1
V gene: TRBV2
clone size: -
CDR3 DNA: TGTGCCAGCAGCCGGGACAGCAGCTCTGGGGCCAACGTCCTGACTTTC
CDR3 protein: CASSRDSSSGANVLTF

J gene: TRBJ2-7
D gene: -
V gene: TRBV4-1
clone size: -
CDR3 DNA: TGCGCCAGCAGCCAACTACTAGGCTCCTACGAGCAGTACTTC
CDR3 protein: CASSQLLGSYEQYF

J gene: TRBJ2-7
D gene: TRBD1
V gene: TRBV18
clone size: -
CDR3 DNA: TGTGCCAGCTCACTTCCGGGACAGGGGTACTACGAGCAGTACTTC
CDR3 protein: CASSLPGQGYYEQYF

J gene: TRBJ2-1
D gene: -
V gene: TRBV10-2
clone size: -
CDR3 DNA: TGCGCCAGCGCAGGGACGGGGGTCCTGTACAATGAGCAGTTCTTC
CDR3 protein: CASAGTGVLYNEQFF

J gene: TRBJ2-2
D gene: -
V gene: TRBV5-4
clone size: -
CDR3 DNA: TGTGCCAGCAGCCGTGGGACACCGTTGGGCACCGGGGAGCTGTTTTTT
CDR3 protein: CASSRGTPLGTGELFF

J gene: TRBJ1-5
D gene: TRBD1
V gene: TRBV28
clone size: -
CDR3 DNA: TGTGCCAGCAGTTCGACAGGGGAAGGGTATCAGCCCCAGCATTTT
CDR3 protein: CASSSTGEGYQPQHF

J gene: TRBJ2-2
D gene: -
V gene: TRBV28
clone size: once
CDR3 DNA: TGTGCCAGCAGGAGAGGCCTCACCGGGGAGCTGTTTTTT
CDR3 protein: CASRRGLTGELFF